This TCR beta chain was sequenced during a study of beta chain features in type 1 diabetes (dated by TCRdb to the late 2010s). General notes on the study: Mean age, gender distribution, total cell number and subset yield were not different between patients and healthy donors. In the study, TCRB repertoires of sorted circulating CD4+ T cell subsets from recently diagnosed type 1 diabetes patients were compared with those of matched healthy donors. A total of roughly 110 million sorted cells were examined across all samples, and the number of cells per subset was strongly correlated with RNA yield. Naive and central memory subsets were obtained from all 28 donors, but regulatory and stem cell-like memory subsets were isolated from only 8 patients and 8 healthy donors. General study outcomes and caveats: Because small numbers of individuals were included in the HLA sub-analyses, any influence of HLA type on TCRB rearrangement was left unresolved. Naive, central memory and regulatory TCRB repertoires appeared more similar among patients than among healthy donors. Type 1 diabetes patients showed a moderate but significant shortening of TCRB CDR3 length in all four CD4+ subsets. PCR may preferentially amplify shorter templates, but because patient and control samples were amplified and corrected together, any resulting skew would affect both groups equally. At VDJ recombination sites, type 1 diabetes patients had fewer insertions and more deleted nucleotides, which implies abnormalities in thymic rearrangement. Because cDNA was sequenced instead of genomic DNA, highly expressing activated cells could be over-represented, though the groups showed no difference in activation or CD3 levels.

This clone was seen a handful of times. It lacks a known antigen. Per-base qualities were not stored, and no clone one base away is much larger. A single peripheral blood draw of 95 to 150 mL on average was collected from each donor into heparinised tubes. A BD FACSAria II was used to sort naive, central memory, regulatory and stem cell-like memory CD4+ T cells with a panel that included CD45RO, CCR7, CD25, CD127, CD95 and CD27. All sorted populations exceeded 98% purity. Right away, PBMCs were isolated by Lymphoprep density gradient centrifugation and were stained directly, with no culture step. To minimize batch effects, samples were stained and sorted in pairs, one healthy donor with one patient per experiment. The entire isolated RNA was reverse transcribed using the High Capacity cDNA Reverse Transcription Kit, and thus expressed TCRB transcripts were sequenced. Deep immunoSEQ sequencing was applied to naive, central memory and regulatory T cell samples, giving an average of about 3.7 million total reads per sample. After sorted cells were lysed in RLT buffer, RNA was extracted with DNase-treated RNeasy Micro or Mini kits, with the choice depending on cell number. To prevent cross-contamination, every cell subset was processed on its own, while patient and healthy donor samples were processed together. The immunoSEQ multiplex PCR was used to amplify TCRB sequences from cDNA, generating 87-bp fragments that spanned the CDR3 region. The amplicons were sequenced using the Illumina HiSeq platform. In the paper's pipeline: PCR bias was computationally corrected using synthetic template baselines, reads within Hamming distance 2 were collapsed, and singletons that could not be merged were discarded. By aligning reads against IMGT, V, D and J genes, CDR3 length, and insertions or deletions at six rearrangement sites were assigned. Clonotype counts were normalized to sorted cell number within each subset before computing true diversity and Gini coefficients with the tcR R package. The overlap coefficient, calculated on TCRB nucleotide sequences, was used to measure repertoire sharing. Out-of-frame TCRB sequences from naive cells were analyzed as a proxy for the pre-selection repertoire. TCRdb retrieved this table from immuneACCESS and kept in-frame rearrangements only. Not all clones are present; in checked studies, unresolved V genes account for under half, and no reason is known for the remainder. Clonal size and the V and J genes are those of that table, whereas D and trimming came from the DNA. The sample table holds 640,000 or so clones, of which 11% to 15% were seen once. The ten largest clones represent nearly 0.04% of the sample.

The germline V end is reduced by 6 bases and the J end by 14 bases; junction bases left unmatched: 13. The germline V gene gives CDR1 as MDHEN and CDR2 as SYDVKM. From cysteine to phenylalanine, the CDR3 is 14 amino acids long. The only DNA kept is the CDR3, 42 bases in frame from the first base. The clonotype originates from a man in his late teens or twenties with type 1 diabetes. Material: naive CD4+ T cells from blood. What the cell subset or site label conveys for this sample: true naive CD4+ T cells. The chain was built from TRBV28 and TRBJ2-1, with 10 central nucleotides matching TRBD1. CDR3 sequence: CASRPSGQGFREFF. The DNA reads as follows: TGTGCCAGCAGACCCTCGGGACAGGGGTTTCGGGAGTTCTTC.